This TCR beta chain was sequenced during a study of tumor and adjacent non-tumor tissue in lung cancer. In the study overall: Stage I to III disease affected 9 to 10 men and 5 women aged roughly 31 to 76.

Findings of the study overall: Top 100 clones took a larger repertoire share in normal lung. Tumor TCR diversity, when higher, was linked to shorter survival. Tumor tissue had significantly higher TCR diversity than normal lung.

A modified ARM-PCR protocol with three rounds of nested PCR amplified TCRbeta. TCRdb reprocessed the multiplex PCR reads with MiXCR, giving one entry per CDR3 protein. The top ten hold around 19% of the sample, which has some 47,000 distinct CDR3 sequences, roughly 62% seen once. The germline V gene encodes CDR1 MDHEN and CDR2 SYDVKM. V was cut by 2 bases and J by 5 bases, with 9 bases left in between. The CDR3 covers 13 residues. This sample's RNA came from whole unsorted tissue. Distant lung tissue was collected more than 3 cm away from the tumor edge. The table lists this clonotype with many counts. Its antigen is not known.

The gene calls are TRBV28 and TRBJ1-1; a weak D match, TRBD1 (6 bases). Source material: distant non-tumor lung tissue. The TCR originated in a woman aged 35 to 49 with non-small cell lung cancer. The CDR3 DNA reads TGTGCCAGCAGTTTAACAGGGCAAACTGAAGCTTTCTTT. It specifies CASSLTGQTEAFF. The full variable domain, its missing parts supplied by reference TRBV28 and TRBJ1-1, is DVKVTQSSRYLVKRTGEKVFLECVQDMDHENMFWYRQDPGLGLRLIYFSYDVKMKEKGDIPEGYSVSREKKERFSLILESASTNQTSMYLCASSLTGQTEAFFGQGTRLTVV.